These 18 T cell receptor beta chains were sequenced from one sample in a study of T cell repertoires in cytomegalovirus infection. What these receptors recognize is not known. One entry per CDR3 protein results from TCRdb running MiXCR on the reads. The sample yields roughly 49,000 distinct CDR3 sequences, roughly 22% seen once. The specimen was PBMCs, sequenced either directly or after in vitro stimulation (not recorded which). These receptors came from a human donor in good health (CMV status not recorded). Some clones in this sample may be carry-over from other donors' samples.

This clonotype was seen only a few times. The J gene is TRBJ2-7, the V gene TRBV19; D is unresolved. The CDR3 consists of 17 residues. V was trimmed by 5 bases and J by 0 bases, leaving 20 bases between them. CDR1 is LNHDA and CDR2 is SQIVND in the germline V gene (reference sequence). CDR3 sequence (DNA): TGTGCCAGTAGTCCCCCCCCCGGTAGGGTGGCCTCCTACGAGCAGTACTTC. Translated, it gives CASSPPPGRVASYEQYF.

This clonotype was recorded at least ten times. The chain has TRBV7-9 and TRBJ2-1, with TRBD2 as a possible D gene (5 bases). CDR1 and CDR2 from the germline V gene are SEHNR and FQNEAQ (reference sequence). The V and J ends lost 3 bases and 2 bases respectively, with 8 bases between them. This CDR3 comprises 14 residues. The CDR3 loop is CASSFTGTYNEQFF. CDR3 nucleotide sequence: TGTGCCAGCAGCTTCACCGGGACCTACAATGAGCAGTTCTTC.

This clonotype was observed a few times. CDR3 DNA: TGTGCCAGCAACAGGGGGCCGGATTCACCCCTCCACTTT. This gives the protein CASNRGPDSPLHF. V usage is TRBV25-1 and J usage is TRBJ1-6, with 9 positions matching TRBD1. Germline-derived CDR1 and CDR2 are MGHDK and SYGVNS. This CDR3 region has 13 residues. V lost 7 bases and J lost 8; bases outside the gene matches: 3. Based on the CDR3 plus reference TRBV25-1 and TRBJ1-6, the full variable domain is EADIYQTPRYLVIGTGKKITLECSQTMGHDKMYWYQQDPGMELHLIHYSYGVNSTEKGDLSSESTVSRIRTEHFPLTLESARPSHTSQYLCASNRGPDSPLHFGNGTRLTVT.

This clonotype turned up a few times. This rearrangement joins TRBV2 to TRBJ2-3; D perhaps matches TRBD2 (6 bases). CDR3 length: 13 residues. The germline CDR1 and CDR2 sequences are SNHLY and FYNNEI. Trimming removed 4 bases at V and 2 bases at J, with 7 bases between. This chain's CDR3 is CASSARDTDTQYF. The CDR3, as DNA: TGTGCCAGCAGTGCGCGGGACACAGATACGCAGTATTTT.

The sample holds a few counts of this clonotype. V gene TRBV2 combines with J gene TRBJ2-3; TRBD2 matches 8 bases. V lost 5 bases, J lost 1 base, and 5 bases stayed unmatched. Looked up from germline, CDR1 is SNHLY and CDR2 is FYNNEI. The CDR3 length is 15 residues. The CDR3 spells CASSSRGGGTDTQYF. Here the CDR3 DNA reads TGTGCCAGCAGTTCACGGGGGGGGGGCACAGATACGCAGTATTTT. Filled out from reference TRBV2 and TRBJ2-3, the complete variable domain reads EPEVTQTPSHQVTQMGQEVILRCVPISNHLYFYWYRQILGQKVEFLVSFYNNEISEKSEIFDDQFSVERPDGSNFTLKIRSTKLEDSAMYFCASSSRGGGTDTQYFGPGTRLTVL.

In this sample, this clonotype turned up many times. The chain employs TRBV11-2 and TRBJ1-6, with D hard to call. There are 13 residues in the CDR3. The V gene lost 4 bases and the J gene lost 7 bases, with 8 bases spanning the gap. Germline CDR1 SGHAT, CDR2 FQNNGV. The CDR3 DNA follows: TGTGCCAGCAGCTCCCTAACCAATTCACCCCTCCACTTT. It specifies CASSSLTNSPLHF.

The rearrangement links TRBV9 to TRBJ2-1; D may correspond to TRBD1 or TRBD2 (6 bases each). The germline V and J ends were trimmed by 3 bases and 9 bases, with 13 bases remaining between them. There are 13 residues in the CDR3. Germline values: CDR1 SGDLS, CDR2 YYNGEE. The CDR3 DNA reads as TGTGCCAGCAGCGCCCTGTGGGGGGCTGAGCAGTTCTTC. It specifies CASSALWGAEQFF.

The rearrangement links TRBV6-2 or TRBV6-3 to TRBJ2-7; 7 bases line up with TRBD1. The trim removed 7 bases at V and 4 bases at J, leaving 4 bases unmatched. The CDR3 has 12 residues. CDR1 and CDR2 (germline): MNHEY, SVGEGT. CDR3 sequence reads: CASKQGSYEQYF. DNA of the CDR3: TGTGCCAGCAAACAGGGGTCGTACGAGCAGTACTTC.

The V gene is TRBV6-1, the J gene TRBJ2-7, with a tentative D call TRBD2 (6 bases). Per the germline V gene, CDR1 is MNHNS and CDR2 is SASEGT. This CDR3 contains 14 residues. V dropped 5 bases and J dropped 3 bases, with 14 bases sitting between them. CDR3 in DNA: TGTGCCAGCAGTTCAATGGGGGGTGGCTACGAGCAGTACTTC. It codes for CASSSMGGGYEQYF.

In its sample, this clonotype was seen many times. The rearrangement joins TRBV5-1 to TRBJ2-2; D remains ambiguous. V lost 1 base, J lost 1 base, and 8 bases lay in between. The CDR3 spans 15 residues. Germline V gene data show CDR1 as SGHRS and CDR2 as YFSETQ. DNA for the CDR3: TGCGCCAGCAGCTTGATCAGAGTGAACACCGGGGAGCTGTTTTTT. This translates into CASSLIRVNTGELFF.

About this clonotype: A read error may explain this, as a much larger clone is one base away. CDR3 amino acids: CASRPEPNSYNEQFF. The CDR3 DNA sequence: TGTGCCAGCAGGCCGGAACCTAACTCCTACAATGAGCAGTTCTTC. The V call is TRBV12-3 or TRBV12-4, the J call TRBJ2-1, with D uncertain. The CDR3 sequence is 15 residues long. The V gene lost 6 bases and the J gene lost 0 bases, with 12 bases spanning the gap.

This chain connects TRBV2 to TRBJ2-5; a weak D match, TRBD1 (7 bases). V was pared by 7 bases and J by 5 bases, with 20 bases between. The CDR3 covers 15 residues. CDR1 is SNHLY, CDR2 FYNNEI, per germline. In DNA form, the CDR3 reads TGTGCCAGCATGGAGGGTAAGGGGGCGGTGGAGACCCAGTACTTC. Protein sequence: CASMEGKGAVETQYF.

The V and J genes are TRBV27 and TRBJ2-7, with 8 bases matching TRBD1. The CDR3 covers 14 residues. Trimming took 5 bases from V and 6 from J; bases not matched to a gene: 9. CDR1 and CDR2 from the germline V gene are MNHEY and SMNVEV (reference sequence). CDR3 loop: CASSTTGVASEQYF. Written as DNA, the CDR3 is TGTGCCAGCAGTACGACAGGGGTGGCCTCCGAGCAGTACTTC.

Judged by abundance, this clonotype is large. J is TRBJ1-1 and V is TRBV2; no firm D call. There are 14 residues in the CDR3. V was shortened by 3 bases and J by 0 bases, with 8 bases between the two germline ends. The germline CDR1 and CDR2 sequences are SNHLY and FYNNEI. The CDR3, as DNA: TGTGCCAGCAGTGAGCCGAAAATGAACACTGAAGCTTTCTTT. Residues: CASSEPKMNTEAFF.

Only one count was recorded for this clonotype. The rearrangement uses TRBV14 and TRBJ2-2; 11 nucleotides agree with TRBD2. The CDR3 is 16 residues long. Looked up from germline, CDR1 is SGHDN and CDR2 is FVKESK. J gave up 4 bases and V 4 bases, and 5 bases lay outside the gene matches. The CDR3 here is CASSPGTSGVTGELFF. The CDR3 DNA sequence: TGTGCCAGCAGCCCCGGGACTAGCGGAGTCACCGGGGAGCTGTTTTTT.

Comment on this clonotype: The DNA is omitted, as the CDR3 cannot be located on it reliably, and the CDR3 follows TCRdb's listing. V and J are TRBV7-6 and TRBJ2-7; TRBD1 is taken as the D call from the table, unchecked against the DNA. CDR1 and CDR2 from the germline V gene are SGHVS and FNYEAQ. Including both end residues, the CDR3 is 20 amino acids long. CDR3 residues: CASSFYICSATDRGSAEQYF.

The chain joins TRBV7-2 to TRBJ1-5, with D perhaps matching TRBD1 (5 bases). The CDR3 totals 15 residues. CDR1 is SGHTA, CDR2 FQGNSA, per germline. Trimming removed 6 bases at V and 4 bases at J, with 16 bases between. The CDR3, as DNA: TGTGCCAGCAGTTCCATGGGGGGGGGGAATCAGCCCCAGCATTTT. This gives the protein CASSSMGGGNQPQHF.

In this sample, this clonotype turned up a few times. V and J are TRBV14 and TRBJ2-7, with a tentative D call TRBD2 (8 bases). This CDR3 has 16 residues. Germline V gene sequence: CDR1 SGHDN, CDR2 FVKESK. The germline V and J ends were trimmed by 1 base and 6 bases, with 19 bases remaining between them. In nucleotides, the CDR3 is TGTGCCAGCAGCCAAGTTTTACAGGGGCTAGCGGGCGAGCAGTACTTC. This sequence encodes CASSQVLQGLAGEQYF.